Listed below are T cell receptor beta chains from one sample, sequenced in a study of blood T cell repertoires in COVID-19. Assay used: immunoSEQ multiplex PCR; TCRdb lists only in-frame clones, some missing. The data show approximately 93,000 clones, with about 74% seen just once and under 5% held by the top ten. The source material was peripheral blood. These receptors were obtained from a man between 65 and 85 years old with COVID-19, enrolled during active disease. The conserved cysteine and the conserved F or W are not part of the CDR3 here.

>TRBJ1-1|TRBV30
AWSLLRNTEAF
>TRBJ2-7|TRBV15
ATSRVLQGGEQY
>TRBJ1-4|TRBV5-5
ASSLRRGRTNEKLF
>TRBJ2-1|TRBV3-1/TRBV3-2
ASSQAGGGSYNEQF
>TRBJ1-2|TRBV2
ASRDRDIYGYT
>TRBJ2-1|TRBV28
ASSLLTASYNEQF
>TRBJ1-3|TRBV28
ASSWARGVSGNTIY
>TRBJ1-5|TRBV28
ASSSPPQLNQPQH
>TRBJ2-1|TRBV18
ASSPREYNEQF
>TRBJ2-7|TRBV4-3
ASSLRTSGNPYEQY
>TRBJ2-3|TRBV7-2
ASSPRNRGLAGADTQY
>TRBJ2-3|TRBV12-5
ASGFPRSTDTQY
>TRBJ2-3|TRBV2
ASSMFTSGRTDTQY
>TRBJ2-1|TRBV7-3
ASSLGVLAGGLHNEQF
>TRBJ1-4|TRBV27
ASSSGGQKLF
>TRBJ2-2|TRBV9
ASSVDSNTGELF
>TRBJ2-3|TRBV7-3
ASSPSGSSLDTQY
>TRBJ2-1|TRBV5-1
ASSPGLAANEQF
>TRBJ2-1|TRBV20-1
SAENNEQF
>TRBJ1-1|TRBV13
ASSVNRALDTEAF
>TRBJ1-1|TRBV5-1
ASSSDRGVEAF
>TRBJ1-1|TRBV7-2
ASARGRGVNTEAF
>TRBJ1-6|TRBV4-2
ASSQGLTNNSPLH
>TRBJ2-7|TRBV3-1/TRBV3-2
ASSQFRSYEQY
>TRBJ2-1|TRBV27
ASRFGAGDWNEQF
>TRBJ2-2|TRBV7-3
ASSSKLGELF
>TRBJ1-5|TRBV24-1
ATSVQGVDGPQH
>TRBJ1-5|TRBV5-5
ASSGGLTSPFSNQPQH
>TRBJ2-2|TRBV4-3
ASSQDLGYQRHIHTGELF
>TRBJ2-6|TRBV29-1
SVDQGAQGANVLT
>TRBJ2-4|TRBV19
ASSIAQIAKNIQY
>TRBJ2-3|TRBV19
ASSAPLRGTDTQY
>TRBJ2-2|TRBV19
ASSRMVTGHTGELF
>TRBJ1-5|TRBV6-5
ASSRQGSGQPQH
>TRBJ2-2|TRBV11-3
ASSLGAGVIGELF
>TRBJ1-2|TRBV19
ASTRDRLGYGYT
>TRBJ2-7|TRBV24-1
ATSQNSIRQEQY
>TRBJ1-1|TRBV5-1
ASSLWTVTEGAF
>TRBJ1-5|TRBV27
ASSARTVNQPQH
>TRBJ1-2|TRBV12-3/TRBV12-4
ASSLRDSYGYT
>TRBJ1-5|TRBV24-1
ATEGGHGSNQPQH
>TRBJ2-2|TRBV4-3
ASSQESGTNTGELF
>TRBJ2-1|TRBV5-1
ASSLGFSSARMYNEQF
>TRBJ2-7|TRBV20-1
SARDPGDR
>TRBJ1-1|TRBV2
ASSEGPGTEAF